The clone carrying this T cell receptor (beta chain) was recorded many times. TCR beta libraries were built with iRepertoire HTBI primers and Arm-PCR of CDR3 regions. TCRdb reprocessed the multiplex PCR reads with MiXCR, giving one entry per CDR3 protein. This sample has about half a million distinct CDR3 sequences, with under 25% found just once. V lost 7 bases and J lost 3; bases outside the gene matches: 8. CDR3 length: 14 residues. Time point indicated: persistent/refractory GD, antithyroid drugs over 5 years with positive TRAb. The TCR library was prepared using RNA isolated from PBMCs. This record comes from a study of regulatory T cells in long-lasting Graves disease.

The source is a female donor with Graves disease. This sample comprised peripheral blood mononuclear cells (PBMCs), obtained when the disease was refractory, from a patient treated with antithyroid drugs. V usage is TRBV12-3 or TRBV12-4 and J usage is TRBJ2-5, with TRBD2 matching 7 bases. The CDR3 nucleotides are TGTGCCAGCAAGGGTGGCGGGGGAAAAGAGACCCAGTACTTC. Residues: CASKGGGGKETQYF.